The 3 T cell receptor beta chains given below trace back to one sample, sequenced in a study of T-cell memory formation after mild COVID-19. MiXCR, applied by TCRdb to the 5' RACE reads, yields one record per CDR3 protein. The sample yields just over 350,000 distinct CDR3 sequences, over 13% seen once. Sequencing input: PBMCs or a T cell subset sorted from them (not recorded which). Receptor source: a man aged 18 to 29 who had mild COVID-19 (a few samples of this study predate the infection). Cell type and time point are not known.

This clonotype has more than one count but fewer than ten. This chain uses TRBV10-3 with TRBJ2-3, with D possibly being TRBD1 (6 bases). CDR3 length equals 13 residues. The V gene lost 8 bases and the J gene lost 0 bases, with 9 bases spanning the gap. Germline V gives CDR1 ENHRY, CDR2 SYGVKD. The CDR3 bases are TGTGCCATCTCTACAGGGAGCACAGATACGCAGTATTTT. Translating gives CAISTGSTDTQYF.

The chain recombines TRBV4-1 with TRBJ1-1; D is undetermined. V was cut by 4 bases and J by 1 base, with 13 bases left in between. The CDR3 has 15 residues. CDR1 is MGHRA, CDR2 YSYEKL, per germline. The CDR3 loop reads CASSPRGQANTEAFF. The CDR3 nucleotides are TGCGCCAGCAGCCCCCGAGGGCAGGCGAACACTGAAGCTTTCTTT.

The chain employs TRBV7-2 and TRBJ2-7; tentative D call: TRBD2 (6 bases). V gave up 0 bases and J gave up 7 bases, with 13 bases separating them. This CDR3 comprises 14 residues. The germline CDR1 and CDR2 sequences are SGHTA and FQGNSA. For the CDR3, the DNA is TGTGCCAGCAGCTTAGCCGGGGGTCCGAAAGAGCAGTACGTC. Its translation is CASSLAGGPKEQYV.